Sequencing of this T cell receptor beta chain was carried out in a study of blood T cell repertoires in COVID-19. Study information: COVID-19 samples from acute and convalescent phases originated in the United States, Italy and Spain. Nucleic acid was either cDNA or gDNA, and it came from T cells, B-cell-depleted T cells, or PBMCs.

Per the authors' pipeline: How many nucleated cells were present was estimated from reference gene primer amplification. Sequencing was performed with immunoSEQ multiplex PCR; in TCRdb, only in-frame clones are kept and a portion is missing. That table is the source of V, J and clone size, and D and trimming were worked out from the DNA. This sample has under 150,000 clones, with around 80% found just once. The V and J ends lost 0 bases and 6 bases respectively, with 15 bases between them. In germline, CDR1 is ENHRY, CDR2 SYGVKD. The CDR3 runs to 16 residues. The chain has TRBV10-3 and TRBJ1-5; tentatively, D is TRBD1 (5 bases). This clonotype was sampled from a man of 80 years or more with active or convalescent COVID-19. The source material was peripheral blood. CDR3 protein: CAISESIGAGGQPQHF. The CDR3 DNA is TGTGCCATCAGTGAGTCGATCGGGGCGGGGGGTCAGCCCCAGCATTTT.